Shown below are 10 T cell receptor beta chains from a single sample sequenced in a study of blood T cell repertoires in COVID-19. Only in-frame clones appear in the TCRdb table, and some are missing; sequencing was by immunoSEQ multiplex PCR. The sample lists about 170,000 clones, about four fifths occurring once. The sequenced material came from peripheral blood. The receptors come from a woman older than 75 with acute or convalescent COVID-19.

The V and J genes are TRBV7-2 and TRBJ2-3; TRBD2 matches at 14 bases. The V gene end was trimmed by 5 bases and the J gene end by 1 base; junction bases not matched to a gene: 2. This CDR3 region has 16 residues. In germline, CDR1 is SGHTA, CDR2 FQGNSA. This CDR3 is CASSAGLAGGTDTQYF. In nucleotides, the CDR3 is TGTGCCAGCAGCGCGGGACTAGCGGGGGGCACAGATACGCAGTATTTT. Full variable domain (outside the CDR3, taken from reference TRBV7-2 and TRBJ2-3): GAGVSQSPSNKVTEKGKDVELRCDPISGHTALYWYRQSLGQGLEFLIYFQGNSAPDKSGLPSDRFSAERTGGSVSTLTIQRTQQEDSAVYLCASSAGLAGGTDTQYFGPGTRLTVL.

The chain has TRBV10-3 and TRBJ1-1, with TRBD1 matching over 7 bases. CDR1 is ENHRY and CDR2 is SYGVKD in the germline V gene. There are 16 residues in the CDR3. Trimming removed 0 bases from V and 6 bases from J; junction bases left unmatched: 10. The CDR3 region has the DNA TGTGCCATCAGTGAGTCGCGGACAGGCGGTGGGGCTGAAGCTTTCTTT. Encoded protein: CAISESRTGGGAEAFF.

The V and J genes are TRBV6-5 and TRBJ2-7; D is perhaps TRBD1 (7 bases). The CDR3 is 14 amino acids. Trimming shortened V by 6 bases and J by 0 bases, and 12 bases separated the two germline ends. The germline gives CDR1 MNHEY, CDR2 SVGAGI. For the CDR3, the DNA is TGTGCCAGCAGGGCGGGACAGACCTCCTACGAGCAGTACTTC. It codes for CASRAGQTSYEQYF.

The CDR3 DNA is TGTGCCAGCGAGGGTGGTACCAACACCGGGGAGCTGTTTTTT. Its translation is CASEGGTNTGELFF. The genes are TRBV6-6 and TRBJ2-2, with D perhaps matching TRBD2 (5 bases). Germline loops: CDR1 MNHNY, CDR2 SVGAGI (reference sequence). The germline V and J ends were trimmed by 8 bases and 2 bases, with 12 bases remaining between them. The CDR3 has 14 amino acids.

The rearrangement links TRBV20-1 to TRBJ2-1; D is perhaps TRBD1 (5 bases). Germline values: CDR1 DFQATT, CDR2 SNEGSKA (reference sequence). The V end lost 3 bases, the J end lost 12 bases, and 15 bases lay between the germline ends. The CDR3 covers 12 residues. The CDR3 DNA sequence: TGCAGTGCTAGTAGGTTAGGGGTCGGGCAGTTCTTC. It yields the protein CSASRLGVGQFF.

The CDR3 here is CASSAGHSSYEQYF. For the CDR3, the DNA is TGTGCCAGCAGCGCCGGACATTCCTCCTACGAGCAGTACTTC. The chain employs TRBV7-2 and TRBJ2-7; TRBD1 is a possible D gene (5 bases). Germline assignment: CDR1 SGHTA and CDR2 FQGNSA. The V end was cut by 5 bases, the J end by 0 bases, with 11 bases between. The CDR3 runs 14 residues.

The chain recombines TRBV9 with TRBJ2-7; 7 bases line up with TRBD1. CDR3 size: 14 residues. V lost 2 bases and J lost 6; bases outside the gene matches: 8. CDR1 is SGDLS, CDR2 YYNGEE, per germline. For the CDR3, the DNA is TGTGCCAGCAGCGTGACATTACAGGGGATCGAGCAGTACTTC. It specifies CASSVTLQGIEQYF.

This rearrangement joins TRBV5-1 to TRBJ2-3; TRBD2 aligns across 10 bases. The CDR3 is 18 residues long. Per germline, CDR1 SGHRS and CDR2 YFSETQ. V trimming: 4 bases; J trimming: 2 bases; junction bases outside the gene matches: 13. CDR3 loop: CASSPGLAGVEYTDTQYF. CDR3 DNA sequence: TGCGCCAGCAGCCCCGGTCTAGCGGGAGTTGAGTACACAGATACGCAGTATTTT.

As regards this clone: One junction end does not reproduce the germline sequence, and a read error may be involved. The chain has TRBV6-5 and TRBJ1-5; 8 bases align to TRBD1. The CDR3 spans 14 residues. From germline, CDR1 is MNHEY and CDR2 SVGAGI. The CDR3 nucleotides read TGTGCCAGCAGTGACTCAGGGGGCCGGCAGCCCCAGCATTTT. Protein sequence: CASSDSGGRQPQHF.

The chain combines TRBV7-2 with TRBJ2-1, with 7 bases matching TRBD2. In germline, CDR1 is SGHTA, CDR2 FQGNSA. The CDR3 is 13 residues long. The ends lost 5 bases at V and 5 bases at J; junction bases unmatched: 3. DNA of the CDR3: TGTGCCAGCAGCGTCCTAGCGGACAATGAGCAGTTCTTC. Encoded protein: CASSVLADNEQFF.